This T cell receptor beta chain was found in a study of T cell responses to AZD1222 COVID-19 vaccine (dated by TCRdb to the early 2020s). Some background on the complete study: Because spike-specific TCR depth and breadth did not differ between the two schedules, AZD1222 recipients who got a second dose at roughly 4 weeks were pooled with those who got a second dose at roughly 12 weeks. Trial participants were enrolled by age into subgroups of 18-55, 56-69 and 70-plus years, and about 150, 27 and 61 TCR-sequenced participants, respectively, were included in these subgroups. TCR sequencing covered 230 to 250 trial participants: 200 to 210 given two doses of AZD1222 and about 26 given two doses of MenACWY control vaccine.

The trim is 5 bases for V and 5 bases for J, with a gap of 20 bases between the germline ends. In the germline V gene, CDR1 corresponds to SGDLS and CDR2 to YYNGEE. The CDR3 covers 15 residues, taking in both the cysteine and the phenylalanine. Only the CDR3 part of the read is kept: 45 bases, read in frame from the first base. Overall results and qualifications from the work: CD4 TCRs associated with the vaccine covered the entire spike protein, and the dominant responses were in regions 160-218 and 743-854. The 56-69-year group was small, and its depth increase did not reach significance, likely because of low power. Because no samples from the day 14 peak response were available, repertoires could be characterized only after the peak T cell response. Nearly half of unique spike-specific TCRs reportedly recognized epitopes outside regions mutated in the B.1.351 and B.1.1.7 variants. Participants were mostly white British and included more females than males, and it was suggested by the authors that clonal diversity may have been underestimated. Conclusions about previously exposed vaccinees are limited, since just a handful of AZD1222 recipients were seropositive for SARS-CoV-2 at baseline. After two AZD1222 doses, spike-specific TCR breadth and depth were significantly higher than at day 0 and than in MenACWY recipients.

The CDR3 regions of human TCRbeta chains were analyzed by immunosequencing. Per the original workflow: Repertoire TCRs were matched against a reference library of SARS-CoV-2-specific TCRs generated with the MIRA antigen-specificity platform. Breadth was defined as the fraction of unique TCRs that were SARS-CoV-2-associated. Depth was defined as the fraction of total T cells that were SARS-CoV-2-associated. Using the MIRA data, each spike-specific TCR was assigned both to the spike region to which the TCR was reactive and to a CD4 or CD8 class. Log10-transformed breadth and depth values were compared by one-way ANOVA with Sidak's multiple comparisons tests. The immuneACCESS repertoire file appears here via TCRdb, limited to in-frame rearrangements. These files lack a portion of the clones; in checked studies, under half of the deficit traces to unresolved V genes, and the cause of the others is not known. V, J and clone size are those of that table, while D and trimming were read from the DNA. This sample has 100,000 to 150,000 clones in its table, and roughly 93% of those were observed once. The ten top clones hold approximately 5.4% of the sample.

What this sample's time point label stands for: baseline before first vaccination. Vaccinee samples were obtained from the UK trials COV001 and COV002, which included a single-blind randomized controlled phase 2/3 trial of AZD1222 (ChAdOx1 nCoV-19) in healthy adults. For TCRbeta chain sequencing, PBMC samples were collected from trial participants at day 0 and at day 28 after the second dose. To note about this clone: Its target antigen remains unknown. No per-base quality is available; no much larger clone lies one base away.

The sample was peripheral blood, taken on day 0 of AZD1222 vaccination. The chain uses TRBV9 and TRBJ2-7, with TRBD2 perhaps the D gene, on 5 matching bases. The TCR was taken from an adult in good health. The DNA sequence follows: TGTGCCAGCAGTGGGGAGTCGGGCTTGTCTAACGAGCAGTACTTC. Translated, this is CASSGESGLSNEQYF.